This entry concerns a single T cell receptor (beta chain). The target antigen is unknown. The source of the sample is a study of memory CD4+ T cells and cytomegalovirus serostatus. Study overall: Donors were healthy Belgian adults, fewer than ten CMV seropositive and around 23 seronegative.

As processed by the authors: Out-of-frame sequences were removed, leaving 2,204,828 distinct TCRbeta sequences. Assay: immunoSEQ multiplex PCR; the TCRdb copy retains only in-frame clones and omits some. The V and J calls and clone size are taken from that table; D and trimming were inferred from the DNA. The table lists approximately 52,000 clones, 78% of them singletons. General study results and limits: CMV serostatus prediction reached median AUC roughly 0.95, or 0.91 with US-trained model. Each of approximately 73 CMV-associated TCRbeta sequences occurred in one to five individuals.

The V gene lost 5 bases and the J gene lost 7 bases, with 15 bases spanning the gap. Germline loops: CDR1 LNHDA, CDR2 SQIVND (reference sequence). The CDR3 sequence is 13 residues long. The sort gate was single viable CD3+CD4+CD8-CD45RO+ cells for memory CD4+ T cells. Material for sequencing was memory CD4+ T cells from blood. The chain employs TRBV19 and TRBJ2-7; TRBD1 or TRBD2 may be the D gene (5 bases each). The receptor's source is an adult in good health and CMV-seronegative. Written as DNA, the CDR3 is TGTGCCAGTAGTCTCAGAGGGGCAGATGAGCAGTACTTC. This gives the protein CASSLRGADEQYF. Drawing the rest from reference TRBV19 and TRBJ2-7, the complete variable domain is DGGITQSPKYLFRKEGQNVTLSCEQNLNHDAMYWYRQDPGQGLRLIYYSQIVNDFQKGDIAEGYSVSREKKESFPLTVTSAQKNPTAFYLCASSLRGADEQYFGPGTRLTVT.